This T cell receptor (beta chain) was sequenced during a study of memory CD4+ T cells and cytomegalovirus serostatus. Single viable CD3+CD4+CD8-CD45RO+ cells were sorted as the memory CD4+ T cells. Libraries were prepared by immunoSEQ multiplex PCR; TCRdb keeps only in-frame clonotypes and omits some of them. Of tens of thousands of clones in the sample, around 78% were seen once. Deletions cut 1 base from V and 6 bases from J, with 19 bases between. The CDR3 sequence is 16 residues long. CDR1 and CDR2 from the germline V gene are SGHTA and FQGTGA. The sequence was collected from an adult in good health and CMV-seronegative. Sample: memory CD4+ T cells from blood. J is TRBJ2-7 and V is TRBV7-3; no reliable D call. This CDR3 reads CASSLKAGPGGTEQYF. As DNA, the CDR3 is TGTGCCAGCAGCTTAAAGGCTGGGCCGGGCGGCACCGAGCAGTACTTC.